The 27 T cell receptor beta chains reported below all come from one sample, sequenced in a study of human T cells and chemical hapten exposure listed by TCRdb under 2021. Receptor libraries were prepared by RACE. TCRdb records NextSeq 500 as the sequencer. TCRdb cleaned the public reads at Q25 with fastp, built clones with MiXCR and kept in-frame beta chains. Rows merge per CDR3 protein into single entries with the most common DNA and genes. Here the sample has under 45,000 distinct CDR3 sequences; roughly 5% occur a single time. The leading ten clones occupy about 13% of the sample. What the time point label conveys for this sample: healthy volunteer bleed at 6 weeks. Total RNA was isolated from unfractionated whole blood collected in Tempus Blood RNA tubes. Material: whole blood. The source of these receptors is a human donor in good health. Some clones in this sample may be carry-over from other donors' samples.

The table lists this clonotype with many counts. The rearrangement links TRBV6-6 to TRBJ2-3; the D gene is possibly TRBD1 (5 bases). The germline V gene encodes CDR1 MNHNY and CDR2 SVGAGI (reference sequence). The CDR3 has 14 residues. Trimming pared 4 bases from V and 0 bases from J, leaving 8 bases between. The CDR3 DNA follows: TGTGCCAGCAGTTTCGCAGGGAGCACAGATACGCAGTATTTT. This gives the protein CASSFAGSTDTQYF.

This clonotype appeared many times. The chain joins TRBV9 to TRBJ2-1, with 9 bases aligning to TRBD2. The ends lost 0 bases at V and 9 bases at J; junction bases unmatched: 4. This CDR3 region has 14 residues. Germline values: CDR1 SGDLS, CDR2 YYNGEE. The DNA of the CDR3 is TGTGCCAGCAGCGTAGGTCTAGCGGGGCTTGAGCAGTTCTTC. It encodes CASSVGLAGLEQFF.

This clonotype was seen ten or more times. This chain links TRBV5-6 with TRBJ1-1, with no clear D. Between the trimmed V and J ends, which lost 2 bases and 1 base, there was a span of 6 bases. Germline V CDR1 and CDR2: SGHDT, YYEEEE. CDR3 size: 13 residues. CDR3 in DNA: TGTGCCAGCAGCTTTCAGTCGAACACTGAAGCTTTCTTT. Amino acid sequence: CASSFQSNTEAFF.

The table lists this clonotype with many counts. The chain employs TRBV6-5 and TRBJ1-2; D call uncertain. V gave up 5 bases and J gave up 8 bases, with 6 bases separating them. The CDR3 has 10 amino acids. The V gene's germline CDR1 is MNHEY and CDR2 SVGAGI. As DNA, the CDR3 is TGTGCCAGCAGTGTACAAGGCTACACCTTC. Protein sequence: CASSVQGYTF.

This clonotype was seen a few times. The chain employs TRBV9 and TRBJ1-6, with D tentatively TRBD1 (6 bases). The CDR3 has 14 amino acids. Germline CDR1 is SGDLS and CDR2 is YYNGEE. V lost 3 bases and J lost 5, with 9 bases in between. CDR3 DNA: TGTGCCAGCAGCGGCGGGACACATAATTCACCCCTCCACTTT. Protein product: CASSGGTHNSPLHF.

This clonotype was counted between two and nine times. J is TRBJ2-1 and V is TRBV30; 8 bases fit TRBD2. Germline V CDR1 and CDR2: GTSNPN, SVGIG (reference sequence). The CDR3 sequence is 14 residues long. With 2 bases clipped from V and 2 bases from J, the junction kept 2 bases outside the gene matches. This CDR3 reads CAWSPGLAYNEQFF. CDR3 in DNA: TGTGCCTGGAGTCCGGGACTAGCCTACAATGAGCAGTTCTTC.

This clonotype was observed a handful of times. V and J are TRBV6-5 and TRBJ1-3; unclear D gene. The CDR3 has 14 residues. From germline, CDR1 is MNHEY and CDR2 SVGAGI. Trimming removed 2 bases at V and 4 bases at J, with 9 bases between. The CDR3 loop reads CASSYLGSGNTIYF. The CDR3, as DNA: TGTGCCAGCAGTTACCTCGGGTCCGGAAACACCATATATTTT.

This clonotype occurred a few times. The chain combines TRBV6-1 with TRBJ1-4, with no clear D. Germline V CDR1 and CDR2: MNHNS, SASEGT. The ends were cut back, 5 bases at V and 5 bases at J, with 9 bases in the middle. This CDR3 spans 13 amino acids. The CDR3 sequence: CASSSGINEKLFF. The CDR3 DNA sequence: TGTGCCAGCAGTTCCGGCATCAATGAAAAACTGTTTTTT.

This clonotype was observed at least ten times. The rearrangement uses TRBV5-1 and TRBJ1-1; the D is unclear. V shed 0 bases and J shed 11 bases, with 8 bases lying between them. Germline loops: CDR1 SGHRS, CDR2 YFSETQ. CDR3 length: 11 amino acids. DNA of the CDR3: TGCGCCAGCAGCTTGGACAGCCGGGCTTTCTTT. Residues: CASSLDSRAFF.

At least ten counts were recorded for this clonotype. This CDR3 reads CASRRNLAKNIQYF. The CDR3 nucleotides are TGTGCCAGCAGGAGAAACCTAGCCAAAAACATTCAGTACTTC. This chain connects TRBV2 to TRBJ2-4; no firm D call. The V gene's germline CDR1 is SNHLY and CDR2 FYNNEI. The V end lost 6 bases, the J end lost 0 bases, and 9 bases lay between the germline ends. The CDR3 is 14 amino acids.

There are many counts of this clonotype. This chain joins TRBV12-2 and TRBJ2-3; TRBD2 is the table's D call, not checked against the DNA. TRBV12-2 is given as a pseudogene. This CDR3 spans 16 amino acids. CDR3 sequence: CASRLAGLAHTDTQYF. The CDR3, as DNA: TGTGCAAGTCGCTTAGCGGGACTAGCGCACACAGATACGCAGTATTTT.

The V and J genes are TRBV20-1 and TRBJ1-1, with D possibly TRBD1 on 6 matching bases. The V end lost 4 bases, the J end lost 1 base, and 7 bases lay between the germline ends. Germline assignment: CDR1 DFQATT and CDR2 SNEGSKA (reference sequence). The CDR3 runs to 12 residues. CDR3 sequence reads: CSAIQGNTEAFF. DNA for the CDR3: TGCAGTGCTATACAGGGGAACACTGAAGCTTTCTTT.

This clonotype showed up many times. The chain's CDR3 is CASSEAQGGGTDTQYF. In DNA form, the CDR3 reads TGTGCCAGCAGTGAAGCGCAGGGCGGGGGCACAGATACGCAGTATTTT. V and J are TRBV6-1 and TRBJ2-3; perhaps TRBD2 as D (6 bases). V was cut by 0 bases and J by 1 base, with 11 bases left in between. This CDR3 is built from 16 residues. The germline CDR1 and CDR2 sequences are MNHNS and SASEGT.

There are a few counts of this clonotype. The rearrangement uses TRBV19 and TRBJ1-2; no definite D call. V was trimmed by 4 bases and J by 3 bases, leaving 15 bases between them. The CDR3 is 15 amino acids. Germline CDR1 LNHDA, CDR2 SQIVND (reference sequence). CDR3 protein: CASSRPPEEYYGYTF. The CDR3 nucleotides read TGTGCCAGTAGTAGGCCGCCGGAAGAGTACTATGGCTACACCTTC.

The sample holds a few counts of this clonotype. The chain recombines TRBV5-1 with TRBJ1-4, with D uncertain. The CDR3 consists of 19 residues. Per the germline V gene, CDR1 is SGHRS and CDR2 is YFSETQ. V lost 1 base and J 2 bases, leaving 21 bases between the germline ends. The CDR3 DNA reads as TGCGCCAGCAGCTTGCCGGACGGTCAAGAACGGGTTACTAATGAAAAACTGTTTTTT. Translating it yields CASSLPDGQERVTNEKLFF.

The sample holds many counts of this clonotype. The gene calls are TRBV6-1 and TRBJ1-4; D is unclear. Trimming removed 6 bases at V and 1 base at J, with 12 bases between. The germline V gene encodes CDR1 MNHNS and CDR2 SASEGT. This CDR3 is 15 amino acids long. The CDR3 region has the DNA TGTGCCAGCAGGGCGTTTTTCCTAACTAATGAAAAACTGTTTTTT. Translation gives CASRAFFLTNEKLFF.

This clonotype was observed many times. This sequence joins TRBV20-1 and TRBJ2-1; D is perhaps TRBD2 (5 bases). V was pared by 6 bases and J by 6 bases, with 18 bases between. The CDR3 length is 14 residues. Germline V gene sequence: CDR1 DFQATT, CDR2 SNEGSKA (reference sequence). The CDR3 sequence: CSAPFGVELNEQFF. Written as DNA, the CDR3 is TGCAGTGCCCCCTTCGGGGTGGAACTCAATGAGCAGTTCTTC.

There are a few counts of this clonotype. The V gene is TRBV18, the J gene TRBJ2-1, with D uncertain. This CDR3 comprises 15 residues. Trimming removed 0 bases from V and 5 bases from J, with 11 bases in between. Germline assignment: CDR1 KGHSH and CDR2 LQKENI. CDR3: CASSPPARLNNEQFF. Here the CDR3 DNA reads TGTGCCAGCTCACCACCGGCACGCCTAAACAATGAGCAGTTCTTC.

This clonotype was recorded at least ten times. This sequence joins TRBV4-2 and TRBJ2-3, with TRBD2 matching over 7 bases. Germline lookup yields CDR1 LGHNA and CDR2 YNFKEQ. This CDR3 region has 15 residues. Trimming took 3 bases from V and 2 from J; bases not matched to a gene: 5. The CDR3 loop is CASSQGSGDTDTQYF. The CDR3 nucleotides read TGTGCCAGCAGCCAGGGAAGCGGGGACACAGATACGCAGTATTTT.

The sample holds many counts of this clonotype. The genes are TRBV25-1 and TRBJ1-6, with a possible D match to TRBD1 (5 bases). The CDR3 has 13 amino acids. Trimming removed 6 bases at V and 7 bases at J, with 10 bases between. Germline V gene data show CDR1 as MGHDK and CDR2 as SYGVNS. This CDR3 is CASREGRNSPLHF. CDR3 nucleotide sequence: TGTGCCAGCAGGGAGGGGAGAAATTCACCCCTCCACTTT.

This clonotype was seen many times. The chain recombines TRBV20-1 with TRBJ2-5; D is undetermined. V dropped 4 bases and J dropped 1 base, with 16 bases sitting between them. Germline CDR1 is DFQATT and CDR2 is SNEGSKA (reference sequence). The CDR3 totals 15 residues. The CDR3 protein is CSATPRRQAQETQYF. In nucleotides, the CDR3 is TGCAGTGCTACACCCAGGCGGCAGGCCCAAGAGACCCAGTACTTC.

This clonotype occurred many times. The chain joins TRBV10-3 to TRBJ1-2; 8 bases agree with TRBD1. Trimming at V came to 7 bases and at J to 7 bases, leaving 8 bases not matched to a gene. Germline loops: CDR1 ENHRY, CDR2 SYGVKD. The length of the CDR3 is 13 residues. CDR3: CAITDDRGSGYTF. For the CDR3, the DNA is TGTGCCATCACCGACGACAGGGGATCTGGCTACACCTTC.

The chain links TRBV2 to TRBJ1-5, with a tentative D call TRBD1 (6 bases). Trimming stripped 3 bases from V and 4 bases from J, with 22 bases between. Per germline, CDR1 SNHLY and CDR2 FYNNEI. The CDR3 runs 18 residues. CDR3 coding DNA: TGTGCCAGCAGTGAGCGGCCACAGGGCAAAATGTTAAATCAGCCCCAGCATTTT. Its translation is CASSERPQGKMLNQPQHF.

This clonotype appeared many times. The CDR3 coding sequence is TGTGCCAGCAGTTTAGGCGGGGTAAAGTACTTC. This gives the protein CASSLGGVKYF. The chain is built from TRBV28 and TRBJ2-7; tentatively, D is TRBD2 (6 bases). CDR3 length equals 11 residues. V was cut by 2 bases and J by 11 bases, with 10 bases left in between. Germline CDR1 reads MDHEN; CDR2 reads SYDVKM. Complete variable domain (other parts from reference TRBV28 and TRBJ2-7): DVKVTQSSRYLVKRTGEKVFLECVQDMDHENMFWYRQDPGLGLRLIYFSYDVKMKEKGDIPEGYSVSREKKERFSLILESASTNQTSMYLCASSLGGVKYFGPGTRLTVT.

This clonotype has only a few counts. The J gene is TRBJ1-5, the V gene TRBV6-1, with TRBD1 identical over 9 bases. This CDR3 comprises 15 residues. Germline V gene sequence: CDR1 MNHNS, CDR2 SASEGT. The junction had 10 bases not matched to a gene; V was cut back by 6 bases and J by 7 bases. CDR3 loop: CASREPGTGLQPQHF. CDR3 sequence (DNA): TGTGCCAGCAGAGAACCCGGGACAGGGCTACAGCCCCAGCATTTT.

This clonotype was seen a few times. The chain has TRBV27 and TRBJ2-1; D may be TRBD1 or TRBD2 (5 bases each). There are 14 residues in the CDR3. Germline V gene data show CDR1 as MNHEY and CDR2 as SMNVEV (reference sequence). Trimming took off 3 bases at V and 8 bases at J, with 14 bases between the two ends. CDR3 in DNA: TGTGCCAGCAGTTTGGCTCCCCGGGGACATGAGCAGTTCTTC. Translated: CASSLAPRGHEQFF.

The table lists this clonotype with many counts. This chain links TRBV4-3 with TRBJ2-2, with D tentatively TRBD2 (5 bases). This CDR3 spans 15 amino acids. The germline V gene has CDR1 LGHNA and CDR2 YSLEER. V lost 0 bases to trimming and J lost 3 bases, with 8 bases between them. The CDR3 DNA reads TGCGCCAGCAGCCAAGAACGAGCGGACACCGGGGAGCTGTTTTTT. Its translation: CASSQERADTGELFF.